The clone carrying this TCR beta chain occurred many times. The antigen is unknown. These data originate in a study of T cells in Graves' hyperthyroidism and ophthalmopathy. The study, taken as a whole, reports: Blood also contained most expanded thyroid clonotypes above 0.001.

The CDR3 sequence is 16 residues long. Germline V gene sequence: CDR1 SNHLY, CDR2 FYNNEI. Trimming removed 2 bases from V and 6 bases from J; junction bases left unmatched: 5. Calling Graves' hyperthyroidism stable meant ophthalmopathy did not progress within 18 months. Diagnoses used clinical symptoms, serum thyroxine and TRAb, thyroid ultrasound and orbital computed tomography. The source material, RNA transcripts, was used to amplify TCR beta CDR3 regions. The primer set for the first-round RT-PCR of the TCR CDR3 was HTBI. MiXCR, applied by TCRdb to the multiplex PCR reads, yields one record per CDR3 protein. The sample holds approximately 500,000 distinct CDR3 sequences; under 60% are singletons and the top ten take about 8%.

The V and J genes are TRBV2 and TRBJ1-4; 11 bases agree with TRBD1. Sequencing was done on a sample of peripheral blood or thyroid tissue (not recorded which). This clonotype was sampled from a woman aged 18-29 years with Graves' hyperthyroidism. In nucleotides, the CDR3 is TGTGCCAGCAGTGAACGGGGACAGGGGGAGGATGAAAAACTGTTTTTT. Protein: CASSERGQGEDEKLFF. The full variable domain, rest sourced from reference TRBV2 and TRBJ1-4, is EPEVTQTPSHQVTQMGQEVILRCVPISNHLYFYWYRQILGQKVEFLVSFYNNEISEKSEIFDDQFSVERPDGSNFTLKIRSTKLEDSAMYFCASSERGQGEDEKLFFGSGTQLSVL.